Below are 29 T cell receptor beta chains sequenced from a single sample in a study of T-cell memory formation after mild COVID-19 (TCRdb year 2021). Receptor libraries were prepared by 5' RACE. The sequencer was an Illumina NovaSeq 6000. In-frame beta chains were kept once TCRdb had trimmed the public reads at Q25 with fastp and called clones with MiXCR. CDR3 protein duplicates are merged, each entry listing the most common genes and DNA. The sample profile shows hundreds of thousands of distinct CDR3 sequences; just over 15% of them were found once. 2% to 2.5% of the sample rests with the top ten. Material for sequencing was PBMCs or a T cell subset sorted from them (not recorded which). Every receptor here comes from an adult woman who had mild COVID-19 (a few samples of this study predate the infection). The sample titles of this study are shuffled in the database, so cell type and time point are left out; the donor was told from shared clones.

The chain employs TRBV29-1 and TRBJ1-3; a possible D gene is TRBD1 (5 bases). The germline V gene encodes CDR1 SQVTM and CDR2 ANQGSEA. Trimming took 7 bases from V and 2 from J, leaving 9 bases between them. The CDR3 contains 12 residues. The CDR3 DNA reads TGCAGCGCCAGGGCCACTGGAAACACCATATATTTT. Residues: CSARATGNTIYF. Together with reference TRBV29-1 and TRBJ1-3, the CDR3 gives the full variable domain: SAVISQKPSRDICQRGTSLTIQCQVDSQVTMMFWYRQQPGQSLTLIATANQGSEATYESGFVIDKFPISRPNLTFSTLTVSNMSPEDSSIYLCSARATGNTIYFGEGSWLTVV.

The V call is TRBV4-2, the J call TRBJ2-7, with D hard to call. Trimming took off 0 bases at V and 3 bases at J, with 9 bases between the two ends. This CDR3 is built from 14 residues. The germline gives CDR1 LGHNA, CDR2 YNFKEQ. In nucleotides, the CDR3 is TGTGCCAGCAGCCAAGATCGGACGGACTACGAGCAGTACTTC. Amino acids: CASSQDRTDYEQYF.

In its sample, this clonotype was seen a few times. This CDR3 reads CASSQKGLEGYAKNIQYF. CDR3 nucleotides: TGTGCCAGCAGCCAAAAGGGCCTCGAGGGGTATGCCAAAAACATTCAGTACTTC. This sequence joins TRBV4-2 and TRBJ2-4; possibly TRBD1 or TRBD2 for D (5 bases each). Germline loops: CDR1 LGHNA, CDR2 YNFKEQ. The CDR3 loop spans 18 amino acids. V dropped 2 bases and J dropped 1 base, with 18 bases sitting between them.

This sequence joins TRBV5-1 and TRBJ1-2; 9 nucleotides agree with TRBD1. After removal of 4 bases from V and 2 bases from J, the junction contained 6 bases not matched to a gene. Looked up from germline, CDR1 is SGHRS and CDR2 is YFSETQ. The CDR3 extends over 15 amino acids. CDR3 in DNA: TGCGCCAGCAGCATTTTCGGGACAGGGAACTATGGCTACACCTTC. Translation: CASSIFGTGNYGYTF.

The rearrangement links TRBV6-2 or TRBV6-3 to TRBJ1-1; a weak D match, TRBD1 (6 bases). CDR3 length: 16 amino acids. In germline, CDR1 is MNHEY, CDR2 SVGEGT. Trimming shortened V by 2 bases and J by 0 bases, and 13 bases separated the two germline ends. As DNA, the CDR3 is TGTGCCAGCAGTTACCCCCGGGACACCTTGAACACTGAAGCTTTCTTT. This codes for CASSYPRDTLNTEAFF.

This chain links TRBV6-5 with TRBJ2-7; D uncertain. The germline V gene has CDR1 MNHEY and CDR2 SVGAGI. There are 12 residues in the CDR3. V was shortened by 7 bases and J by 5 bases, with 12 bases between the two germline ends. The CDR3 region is CASIHDVHEQYF. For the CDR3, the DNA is TGTGCCAGCATCCATGACGTCCACGAGCAGTACTTC.

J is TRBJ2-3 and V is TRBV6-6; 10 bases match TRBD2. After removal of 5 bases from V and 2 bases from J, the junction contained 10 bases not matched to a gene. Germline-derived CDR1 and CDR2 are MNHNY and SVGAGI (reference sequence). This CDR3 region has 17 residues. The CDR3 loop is CASSEELAGVITDTQYF. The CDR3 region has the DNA TGTGCCAGCAGTGAGGAGCTAGCGGGGGTCATCACAGATACGCAGTATTTT.

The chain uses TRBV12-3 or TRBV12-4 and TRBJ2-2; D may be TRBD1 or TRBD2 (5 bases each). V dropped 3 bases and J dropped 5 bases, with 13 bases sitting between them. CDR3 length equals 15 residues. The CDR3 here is CASSFWGSRTGELFF. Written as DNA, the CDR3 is TGTGCCAGCAGTTTTTGGGGGTCGAGGACCGGGGAGCTGTTTTTT.

CDR3 residues: CATSEGDGIGPSYEQFF. The DNA of the CDR3 is TGTGCCACCAGTGAGGGCGACGGTATAGGCCCTTCTTATGAGCAGTTCTTC. The rearrangement uses TRBV24-1 and TRBJ2-1; D not resolved. Germline loops: CDR1 KGHDR, CDR2 SFDVKD. Trimming stripped 4 bases from V and 8 bases from J, with 23 bases between. CDR3 length: 17 residues.

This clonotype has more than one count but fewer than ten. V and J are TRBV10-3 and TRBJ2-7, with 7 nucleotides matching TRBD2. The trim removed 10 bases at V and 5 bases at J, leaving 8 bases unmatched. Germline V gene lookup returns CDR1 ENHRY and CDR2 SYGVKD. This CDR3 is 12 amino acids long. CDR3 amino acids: CATGGTVNEQYF. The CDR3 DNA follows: TGTGCCACCGGGGGGACCGTCAACGAGCAGTACTTC.

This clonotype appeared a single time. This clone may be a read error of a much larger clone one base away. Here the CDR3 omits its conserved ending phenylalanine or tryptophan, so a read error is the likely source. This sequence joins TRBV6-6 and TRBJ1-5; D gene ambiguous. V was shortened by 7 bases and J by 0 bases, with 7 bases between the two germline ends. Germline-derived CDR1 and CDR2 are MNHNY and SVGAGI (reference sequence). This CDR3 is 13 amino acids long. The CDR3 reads CASTPNSNQPQHL. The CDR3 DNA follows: TGTGCCAGCACCCCGAATAGCAATCAGCCCCAGCATCTT.

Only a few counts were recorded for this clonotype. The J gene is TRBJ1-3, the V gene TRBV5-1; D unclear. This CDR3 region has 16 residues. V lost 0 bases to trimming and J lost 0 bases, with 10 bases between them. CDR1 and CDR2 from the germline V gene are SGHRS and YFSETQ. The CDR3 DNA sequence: TGCGCCAGCAGCTTGGAGCCGGTCAGCTCTGGAAACACCATATATTTT. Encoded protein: CASSLEPVSSGNTIYF.

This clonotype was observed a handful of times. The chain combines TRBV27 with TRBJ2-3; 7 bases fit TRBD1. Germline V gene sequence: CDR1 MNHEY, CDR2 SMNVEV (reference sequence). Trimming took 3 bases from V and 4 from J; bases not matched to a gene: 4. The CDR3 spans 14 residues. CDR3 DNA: TGTGCCAGCAGTTTCTTAACAGGGGCAGATACGCAGTATTTT. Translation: CASSFLTGADTQYF.

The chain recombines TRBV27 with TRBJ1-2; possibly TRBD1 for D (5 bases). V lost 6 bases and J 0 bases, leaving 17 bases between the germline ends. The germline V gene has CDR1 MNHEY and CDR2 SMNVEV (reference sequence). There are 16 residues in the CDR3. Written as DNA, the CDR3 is TGTGCCAGCAGCACTCGAGGGGCACTACCTAACTATGGCTACACCTTC. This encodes CASSTRGALPNYGYTF.

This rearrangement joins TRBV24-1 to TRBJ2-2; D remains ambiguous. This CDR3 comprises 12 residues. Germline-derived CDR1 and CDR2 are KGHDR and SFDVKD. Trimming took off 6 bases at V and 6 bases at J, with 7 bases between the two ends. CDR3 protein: CATSRLSGELFF. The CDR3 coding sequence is TGTGCCACCAGTAGGCTTTCCGGGGAGCTGTTTTTT.

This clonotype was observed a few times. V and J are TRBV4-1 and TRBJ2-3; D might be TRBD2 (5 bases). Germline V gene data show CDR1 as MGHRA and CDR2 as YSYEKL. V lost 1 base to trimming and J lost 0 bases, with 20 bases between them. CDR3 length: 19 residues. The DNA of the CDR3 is TGCGCCAGCAGCCAAGGGCCCGCGGGCAGGCAGTTCAGCACAGATACGCAGTATTTT. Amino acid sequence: CASSQGPAGRQFSTDTQYF.

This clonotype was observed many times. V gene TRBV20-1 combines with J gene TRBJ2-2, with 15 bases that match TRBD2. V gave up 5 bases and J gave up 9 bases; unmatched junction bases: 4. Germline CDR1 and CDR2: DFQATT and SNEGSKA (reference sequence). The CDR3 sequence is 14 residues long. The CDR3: CSAGLAGGPRELFF. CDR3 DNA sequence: TGCAGTGCTGGACTAGCGGGGGGGCCTCGGGAGCTGTTTTTT.

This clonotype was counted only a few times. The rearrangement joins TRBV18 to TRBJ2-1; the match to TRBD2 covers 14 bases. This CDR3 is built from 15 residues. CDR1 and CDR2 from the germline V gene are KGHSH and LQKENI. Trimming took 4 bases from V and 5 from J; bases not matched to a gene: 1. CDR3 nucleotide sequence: TGTGCCAGCTCACTGACTAGCGGGGGGGACAATGAGCAGTTCTTC. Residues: CASSLTSGGDNEQFF.

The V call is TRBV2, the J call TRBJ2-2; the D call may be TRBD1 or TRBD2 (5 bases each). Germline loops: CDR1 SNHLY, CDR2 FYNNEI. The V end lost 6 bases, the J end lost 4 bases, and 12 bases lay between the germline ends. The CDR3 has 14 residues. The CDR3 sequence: CASSRGRGTGELFF. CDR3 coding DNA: TGTGCCAGCAGCCGGGGCCGCGGCACCGGGGAGCTGTTTTTT.

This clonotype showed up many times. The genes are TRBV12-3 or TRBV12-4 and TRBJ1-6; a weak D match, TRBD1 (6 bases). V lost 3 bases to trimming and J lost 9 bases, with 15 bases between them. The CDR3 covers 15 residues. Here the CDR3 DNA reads TGTGCCAGCAGTTTTGAAGGCAGGGGTAGTTCACCCCTCCACTTT. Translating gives CASSFEGRGSSPLHF.

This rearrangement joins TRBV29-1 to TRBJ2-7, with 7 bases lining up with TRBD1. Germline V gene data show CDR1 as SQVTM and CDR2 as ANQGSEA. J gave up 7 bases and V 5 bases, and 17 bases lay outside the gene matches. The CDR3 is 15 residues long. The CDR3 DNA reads TGCAGCGTTCAACTCGACAGGGCCACTAGAGGGGAGCAGTACTTC. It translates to CSVQLDRATRGEQYF.

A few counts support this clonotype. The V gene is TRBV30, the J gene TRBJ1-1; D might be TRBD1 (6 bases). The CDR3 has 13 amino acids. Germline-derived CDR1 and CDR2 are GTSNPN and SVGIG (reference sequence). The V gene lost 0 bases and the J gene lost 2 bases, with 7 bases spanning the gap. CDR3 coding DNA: TGTGCCTGGAGTGTCGGGGGCAACACTGAAGCTTTCTTT. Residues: CAWSVGGNTEAFF.

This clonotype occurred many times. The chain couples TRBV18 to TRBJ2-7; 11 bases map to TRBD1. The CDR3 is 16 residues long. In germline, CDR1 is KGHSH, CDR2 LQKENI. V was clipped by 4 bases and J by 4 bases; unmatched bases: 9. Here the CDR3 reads CASSRPGTGGVYEQYF. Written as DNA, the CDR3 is TGTGCCAGCTCACGCCCCGGGACAGGGGGGGTGTACGAGCAGTACTTC.

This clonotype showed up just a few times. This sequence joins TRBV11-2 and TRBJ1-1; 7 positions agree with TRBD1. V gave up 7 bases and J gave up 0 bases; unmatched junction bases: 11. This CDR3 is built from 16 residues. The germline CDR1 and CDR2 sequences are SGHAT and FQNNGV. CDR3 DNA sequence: TGTGCCAGCATTCCCGTTCGACAGGGCTTGAACACTGAAGCTTTCTTT. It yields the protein CASIPVRQGLNTEAFF.

Here the CDR3 reads CSVRAGGGNQPQHF. Written as DNA, the CDR3 is TGCAGCGTACGAGCAGGGGGAGGCAATCAGCCCCAGCATTTT. The chain employs TRBV29-1 and TRBJ1-5; 7 bases align to TRBD1. The germline CDR1 and CDR2 sequences are SQVTM and ANQGSEA. The CDR3 has 14 amino acids. V was pared by 6 bases and J by 2 bases, with 7 bases of the junction left unmatched. Full variable domain (outside the CDR3, taken from reference TRBV29-1 and TRBJ1-5): SAVISQKPSRDICQRGTSLTIQCQVDSQVTMMFWYRQQPGQSLTLIATANQGSEATYESGFVIDKFPISRPNLTFSTLTVSNMSPEDSSIYLCSVRAGGGNQPQHFGDGTRLSIL.

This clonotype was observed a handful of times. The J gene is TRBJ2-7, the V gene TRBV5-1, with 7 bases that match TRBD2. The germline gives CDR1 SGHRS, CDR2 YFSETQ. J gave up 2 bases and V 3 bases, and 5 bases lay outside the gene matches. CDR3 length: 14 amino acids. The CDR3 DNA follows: TGCGCCAGCAGCTGGGGACTAACCGCCTACGAGCAGTACTTC. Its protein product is CASSWGLTAYEQYF.

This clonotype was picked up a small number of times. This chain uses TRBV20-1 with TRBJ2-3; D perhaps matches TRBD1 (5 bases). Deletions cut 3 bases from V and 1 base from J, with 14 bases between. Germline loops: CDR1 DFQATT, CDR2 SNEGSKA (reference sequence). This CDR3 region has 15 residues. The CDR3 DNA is TGCAGTGCTAGGCCCCAGGGTGAGGGCACAGATACGCAGTATTTT. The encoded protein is CSARPQGEGTDTQYF.

CDR3 sequence: CASTTFQNGELFF. The CDR3 DNA sequence: TGTGCCAGCACCACGTTTCAAAACGGGGAGCTGTTTTTT. The chain recombines TRBV12-3 or TRBV12-4 with TRBJ2-2; D remains ambiguous. The V end was cut by 7 bases, the J end by 7 bases, with 13 bases between. This CDR3 has 13 amino acids.

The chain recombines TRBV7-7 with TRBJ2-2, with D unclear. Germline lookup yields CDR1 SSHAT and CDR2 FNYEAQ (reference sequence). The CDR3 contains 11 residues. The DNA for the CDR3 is TGTGCTAGCCCGAACACCGGGGAGCTGTTTTTT. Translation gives CASPNTGELFF.